This T cell receptor (beta chain) was recorded in a study of Ad26.COV2.S vaccination and SARS-CoV-2 variants. Notes on the study in general: Those who received vaccine or placebo ended up with similar non-spike TCR breadth.

Germline CDR1 SEHNR, CDR2 FQNEAQ (reference sequence). The CDR3 is 15 residues long. Trimming removed 1 base from V and 1 base from J, with 9 bases in between. Only in-frame clones appear in the TCRdb table, and some are missing; sequencing was by immunoSEQ multiplex PCR. Here the sample spans around 300,000 clones, roughly 90% being singletons. The sample's treatment: roughly 18 received Ad26.COV2.S at low or high dose, single or two shots; roughly 5 received placebo; per-sample allocation not given. The samples date from day 63 after the first vaccine or placebo injection. The sample came from a Boston adult aged 18-55 years. About this clone itself: No antigen is known for it.

Sequenced here: peripheral blood, sampled in a trial of Ad26.COV2.S vaccine versus placebo. The chain has TRBV7-9 and TRBJ2-3; no clear D. The receptor was isolated from a person between 18 and 60 years old who received the Ad26.COV2.S COVID-19 vaccine or a placebo. The CDR3 region is CASSLVGSGTDTQYF. CDR3 DNA: TGTGCCAGCAGCTTAGTGGGGTCCGGCACAGATACGCAGTATTTT.